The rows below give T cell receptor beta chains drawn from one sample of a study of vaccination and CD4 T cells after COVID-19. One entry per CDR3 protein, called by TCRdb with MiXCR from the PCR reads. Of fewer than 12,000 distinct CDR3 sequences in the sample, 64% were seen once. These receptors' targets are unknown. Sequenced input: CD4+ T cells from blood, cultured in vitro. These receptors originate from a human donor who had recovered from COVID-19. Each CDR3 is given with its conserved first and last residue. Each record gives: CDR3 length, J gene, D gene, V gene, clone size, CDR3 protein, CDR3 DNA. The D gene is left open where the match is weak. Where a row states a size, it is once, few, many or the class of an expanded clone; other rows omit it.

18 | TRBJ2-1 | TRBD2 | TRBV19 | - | CASSPFTTSGRAHNEQFF | TGTGCCAGTAGTCCCTTTACTACTAGCGGGAGGGCCCACAATGAGCAGTTCTTC
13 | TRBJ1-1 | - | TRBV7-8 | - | CASSSRGSAEAFF | TGTGCCAGCAGTTCGAGGGGGTCGGCTGAAGCTTTCTTT
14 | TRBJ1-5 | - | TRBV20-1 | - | CSARPDGGNQPQHF | TGCAGTGCTAGACCCGACGGTGGCAATCAGCCCCAGCATTTT
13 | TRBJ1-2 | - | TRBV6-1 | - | CASSETGSYGYTF | TGTGCCAGCAGTGAAACCGGATCCTATGGCTACACCTTC
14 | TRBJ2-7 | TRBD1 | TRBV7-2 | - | CASSPTGGAYEQYF | TGTGCCAGCAGCCCGACAGGGGGCGCCTACGAGCAGTACTTC
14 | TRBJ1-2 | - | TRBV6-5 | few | CASSYSRGAYGYTF | TGTGCCAGCAGTTACTCACGGGGTGCCTATGGCTACACCTTC
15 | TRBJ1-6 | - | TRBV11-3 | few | CASSLYSRSDSPLHF | TGTGCCAGCAGCTTATACTCTCGGAGTGATTCACCCCTCCACTTT
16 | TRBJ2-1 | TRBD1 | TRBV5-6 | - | CASSLTGDPAYNEQFF | TGTGCCAGCAGCCTTACAGGGGACCCGGCCTACAATGAGCAGTTCTTC
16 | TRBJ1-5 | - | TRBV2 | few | CASGSGLSNSNQPQHF | TGTGCCAGCGGGAGCGGGCTTTCGAATAGCAATCAGCCCCAGCATTTT
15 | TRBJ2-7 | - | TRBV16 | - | CASSQSASVPYEQYF | TGTGCCAGCAGCCAATCGGCTAGTGTGCCCTACGAGCAGTACTTC
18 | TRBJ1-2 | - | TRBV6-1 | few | CASSRSLQGAGKSYGYTF | TGTGCCAGCAGTCGATCCTTACAGGGCGCGGGAAAGAGCTATGGCTACACCTTC
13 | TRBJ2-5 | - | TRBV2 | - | CASSDEAQETQYF | TGTGCCAGCAGTGACGAGGCCCAAGAGACCCAGTACTTC